This TCR beta chain was captured by sequencing in a study of blood T cell repertoires in COVID-19. Study context: Researchers got acute and convalescent COVID-19 samples from the United States, Italy and Spain. Nucleic acid was either cDNA or gDNA, and it came from T cells, B-cell-depleted T cells, or PBMCs.

In the original analysis: Amplification with reference gene primers provided the estimates of nucleated cell counts. The method was immunoSEQ multiplex PCR; TCRdb's version includes in-frame clones alone and lacks a portion of them. Clone size and V and J calls were adopted from that table, with D and trimming inferred from the DNA. The sample holds 130,000 or so clones, around 86% seen once. Germline trimming cut 3 bases from V and 7 bases from J; bases unmatched to any gene: 4. The CDR3 consists of 13 residues. Germline V gives CDR1 MDHEN, CDR2 SYDVKM. The sequence was collected from a human donor in a cohort sampled during active COVID-19. This chain connects TRBV28 to TRBJ1-2; 8 nucleotides agree with TRBD1. Sequencing was done on a sample of peripheral blood. The CDR3 loop reads CASSFEDRVGYTF. CDR3 nucleotide sequence: TGTGCCAGCAGTTTCGAGGACAGGGTTGGCTACACCTTC.